The next 20 T cell receptor beta chains were all read from a single sample in a study of blood T cells in healthy people across ages. The second PCR ran roughly 7 to 11 cycles with a sample-barcoded 5' primer and J-beta primers. TCRdb reanalysed the 5' RACE reads using MiXCR and keeps one entry per CDR3 protein. The data contain some 1.1 million distinct CDR3 sequences, roughly two fifths of them singletons. Material: blood. The source of these receptors is a man younger than 30 in good health.

This clonotype occurred a few times. The chain joins TRBV5-1 to TRBJ1-2, with unresolved D. Germline-derived CDR1 and CDR2 are SGHRS and YFSETQ. The CDR3 totals 16 residues. Trimming removed 0 bases from V and 1 base from J, with 13 bases in between. The CDR3 sequence is CASSLDSTSINYGYTF. CDR3 bases: TGCGCCAGCAGCTTGGACAGTACCTCTATTAACTATGGCTACACCTTC.

The genes are TRBV7-6 and TRBJ1-4; a weak D match, TRBD1 (5 bases). Trimming stripped 5 bases from V and 6 bases from J, with 16 bases between. The CDR3 extends over 15 amino acids. Per the germline V gene, CDR1 is SGHVS and CDR2 is FNYEAQ. In DNA form, the CDR3 reads TGTGCCAGCAGCCCCATGAAGGGGATGGATGAAAAACTGTTTTTT. It codes for CASSPMKGMDEKLFF.

The chain links TRBV30 to TRBJ1-5, with unresolved D. The germline V and J ends were trimmed by 2 bases and 4 bases, with 15 bases remaining between them. This CDR3 is built from 15 residues. The germline CDR1 and CDR2 sequences are GTSNPN and SVGIG (reference sequence). Here the CDR3 DNA reads TGTGCCTGGAGTCATTCGGGGTGGAGGAATCAGCCCCAGCATTTT. The encoded protein is CAWSHSGWRNQPQHF.

The genes are TRBV20-1 and TRBJ2-3, with 13 bases fitting TRBD2. J lost 7 bases, V lost 0 bases, and 4 bases had no gene match. The length of the CDR3 is 15 residues. CDR1 and CDR2 (germline): DFQATT, SNEGSKA (reference sequence). The CDR3, as DNA: TGCAGTGCTAGAGATCGACTAGCGGGGGGACATACGCAGTATTTT. Its protein is CSARDRLAGGHTQYF.

This clonotype turned up a few times. V gene TRBV2 combines with J gene TRBJ2-5; a possible D gene is TRBD2 (6 bases). The V end lost 4 bases, the J end lost 3 bases, and 21 bases lay between the germline ends. CDR1 is SNHLY, CDR2 FYNNEI, per germline. The CDR3 runs 17 residues. CDR3 protein: CASSGTSSLKTKETQYF. DNA for the CDR3: TGTGCCAGCAGTGGTACTAGCTCGCTTAAGACCAAAGAGACCCAGTACTTC.

V is TRBV7-6 and J is TRBJ2-1; TRBD2 is a possible D gene (6 bases). The CDR3 sequence is 16 residues long. Germline CDR1 and CDR2: SGHVS and FNYEAQ. V shed 5 bases and J shed 2 bases, with 16 bases lying between them. The CDR3 spells CASSLGGNSAYNEQFF. The CDR3 DNA sequence: TGTGCCAGCAGCCTTGGGGGGAATAGCGCCTACAATGAGCAGTTCTTC.

Comment on this clonotype: The junction shows a germline mismatch at one end, possibly a read error. The J gene is TRBJ1-1, the V gene TRBV27, with 9 bases identical to TRBD1. Germline CDR1 and CDR2: MNHEY and SMNVEV (reference sequence). The CDR3 extends over 16 amino acids. CDR3 protein: CANSPTDRGMNTEAFF. The CDR3 DNA reads TGTGCCAACAGTCCGACGGACAGGGGCATGAACACTGAAGCTTTCTTT.

This clonotype was counted many times. The gene calls are TRBV29-1 and TRBJ2-3; D is uncertain. Germline CDR1 and CDR2: SQVTM and ANQGSEA. The CDR3 has 14 residues. V shed 4 bases and J shed 1 base, with 12 bases lying between them. CDR3 amino acids: CSVGSGSRTDTQYF. The CDR3 region has the DNA TGCAGCGTTGGGTCGGGCAGCCGCACAGATACGCAGTATTTT.

Notes on this clonotype: The junction and the germline gene differ at one end; a read error may be behind it. The V gene is TRBV7-6, the J gene TRBJ2-7; D may be TRBD1 or TRBD2 (5 bases each). Germline V gene lookup returns CDR1 SGHVS and CDR2 FNYEAQ. The CDR3 is 14 residues long. CDR3 region: CANSFGAGSYEQYF. The CDR3 bases are TGTGCCAACAGCTTCGGGGCAGGGTCCTACGAGCAGTACTTC.

In this sample, this clonotype turned up once. The CDR3 DNA follows: TGCGCCAGCAGCCAAGATCAAAAGGGACAGAATGAGCAGTACTTC. Its protein is CASSQDQKGQNEQYF. The V and J genes are TRBV4-1 and TRBJ2-7; 7 nucleotides line up with TRBD1. The CDR3 consists of 15 residues. J was trimmed by 7 bases and V by 0 bases; bases with no gene match: 9. The germline gives CDR1 MGHRA, CDR2 YSYEKL.

A few counts support this clonotype. This rearrangement joins TRBV5-1 to TRBJ2-2; 9 nucleotides line up with TRBD1. The CDR3 consists of 15 residues. The V gene's germline CDR1 is SGHRS and CDR2 YFSETQ. J lost 6 bases, V lost 4 bases, and 7 bases had no gene match. CDR3 coding DNA: TGCGCCAGCAGCATTGGGACAGGGATGGCCGGGGAGCTGTTTTTT. Translation: CASSIGTGMAGELFF.

The chain couples TRBV2 to TRBJ2-7, with unresolved D. This CDR3 spans 12 amino acids. The germline gives CDR1 SNHLY, CDR2 FYNNEI. V was pared by 4 bases and J by 3 bases, with 7 bases between. The chain's CDR3 is CASSVYGYEQYF. The CDR3 DNA reads TGTGCCAGCAGTGTATACGGCTACGAGCAGTACTTC.

The chain couples TRBV18 to TRBJ1-5, with D perhaps matching TRBD1 (5 bases). V gave up 2 bases and J gave up 7 bases, with 15 bases separating them. The CDR3 sequence is 15 residues long. The germline V gene has CDR1 KGHSH and CDR2 LQKENI. As DNA, the CDR3 is TGTGCCAGCTCACCAGTAAAGGGGACCGACCAGCCCCAGCATTTT. As protein: CASSPVKGTDQPQHF.

CDR3 sequence reads: CSARAASGGLQETQYF. The CDR3 nucleotides read TGCAGTGCTAGAGCAGCTAGCGGGGGGCTCCAAGAGACCCAGTACTTC. The chain recombines TRBV20-1 with TRBJ2-5; 11 bases are shared with TRBD2. The germline CDR1 and CDR2 sequences are DFQATT and SNEGSKA (reference sequence). V lost 1 base to trimming and J lost 1 base; unmatched junction nucleotides: 5. This CDR3 spans 16 amino acids.

The chain links TRBV6-6 to TRBJ1-4; possibly TRBD1 for D (5 bases). V was clipped by 7 bases and J by 7 bases, with 16 bases between them. CDR1 is MNHNY, CDR2 SVGAGI, per germline (reference sequence). The CDR3 has 14 amino acids. Here the CDR3 reads CASKGQTEVEKLFF. The CDR3 nucleotides are TGTGCCAGCAAAGGTCAGACAGAGGTTGAAAAACTGTTTTTT.

V is TRBV5-4 and J is TRBJ1-2, with TRBD1 as a possible D gene (5 bases). Germline V CDR1 and CDR2: SGHNT, YYREEE (reference sequence). V lost 2 bases to trimming and J lost 5 bases, with 10 bases between them. This CDR3 is built from 13 residues. The CDR3 nucleotides read TGTGCCAGCAGCTTTGACAGATATTATGGCTACACCTTC. This sequence encodes CASSFDRYYGYTF.

This clonotype was detected a few times. This chain's CDR3 is CSAREGTGSGYGYTF. In DNA form, the CDR3 reads TGCAGTGCTAGAGAAGGGACAGGGTCCGGCTATGGCTACACCTTC. The chain links TRBV20-1 to TRBJ1-2; 9 bases match TRBD1. V gave up 0 bases and J gave up 4 bases; unmatched junction bases: 6. The CDR3 length is 15 residues. Germline-derived CDR1 and CDR2 are DFQATT and SNEGSKA (reference sequence).

A remark on this clonotype: This could be a read error, since a much larger clone is one nucleotide away. The V call is TRBV20-1, the J call TRBJ2-3; D is perhaps TRBD1 or TRBD2 (7 bases each). The CDR3 consists of 15 residues. Trimming removed 6 bases at V and 5 bases at J, with 21 bases between. CDR1 and CDR2 (germline): DFQATT, SNEGSKA (reference sequence). DNA of the CDR3: TGCAGTGCCCTCTGGGGGGGACAGACCCTAGATACGCAGTATTTT. Protein: CSALWGGQTLDTQYF.

V gene TRBV4-3 combines with J gene TRBJ2-1; the D gene is possibly TRBD1 (6 bases). Germline V gene data show CDR1 as LGHNA and CDR2 as YSLEER. Trimming stripped 0 bases from V and 6 bases from J, with 12 bases between. The CDR3 sequence is 15 residues long. CDR3: CASSQDPGQLNEQFF. In nucleotides, the CDR3 is TGCGCCAGCAGCCAAGATCCCGGACAGCTCAATGAGCAGTTCTTC.

This clonotype showed up just once. One junction end disagrees with the germline gene, perhaps due to a read error. The chain joins TRBV14 to TRBJ2-3; D unresolved. CDR3 length: 14 amino acids. Germline V gene lookup returns CDR1 SGHDN and CDR2 FVKESK. This chain's CDR3 is CASSYYTGTDAQYF. Here the CDR3 DNA reads TGTGCCAGCAGCTACTACACCGGTACAGATGCGCAGTATTTT.